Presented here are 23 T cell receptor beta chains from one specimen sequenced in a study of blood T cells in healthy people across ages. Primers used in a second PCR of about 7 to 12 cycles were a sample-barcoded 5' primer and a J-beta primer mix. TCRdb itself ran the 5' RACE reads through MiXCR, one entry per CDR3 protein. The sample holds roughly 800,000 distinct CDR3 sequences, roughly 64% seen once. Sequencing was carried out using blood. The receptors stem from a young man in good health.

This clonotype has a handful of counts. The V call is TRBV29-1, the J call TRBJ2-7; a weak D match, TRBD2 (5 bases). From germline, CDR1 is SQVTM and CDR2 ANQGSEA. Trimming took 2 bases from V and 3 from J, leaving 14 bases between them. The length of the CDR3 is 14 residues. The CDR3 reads CSVEFSGLGYEQYF. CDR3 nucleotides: TGCAGCGTTGAATTCTCGGGATTAGGCTACGAGCAGTACTTC.

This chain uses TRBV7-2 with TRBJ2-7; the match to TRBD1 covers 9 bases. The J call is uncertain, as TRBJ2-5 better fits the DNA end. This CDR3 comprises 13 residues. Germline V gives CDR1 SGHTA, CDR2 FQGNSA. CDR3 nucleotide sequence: TGTGCCAGCCGACAGGGGGGATGGGAGACCCAGTACTTC. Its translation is CASRQGGWETQYF.

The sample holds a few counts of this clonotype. CDR3 coding DNA: TGTGCCAGCAGTCCGACAGCCACCTATGGCTACACCTTC. This codes for CASSPTATYGYTF. The chain carries TRBV12-3 or TRBV12-4 and TRBJ1-2; a possible D gene is TRBD1 (5 bases). V lost 5 bases to trimming and J lost 4 bases, with 11 bases between them. The CDR3 contains 13 residues.

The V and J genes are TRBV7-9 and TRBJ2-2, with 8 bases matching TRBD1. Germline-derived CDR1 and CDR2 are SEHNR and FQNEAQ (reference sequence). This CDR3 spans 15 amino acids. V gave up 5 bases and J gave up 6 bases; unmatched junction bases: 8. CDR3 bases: TGTGCCAGCAGCAAACTGACAGGGGCTTCCGGGGAGCTGTTTTTT. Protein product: CASSKLTGASGELFF.

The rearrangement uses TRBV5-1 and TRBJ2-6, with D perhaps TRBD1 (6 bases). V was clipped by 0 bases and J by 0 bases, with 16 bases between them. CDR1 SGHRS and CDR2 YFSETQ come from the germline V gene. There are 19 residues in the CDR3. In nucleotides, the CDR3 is TGCGCCAGCAGCTTGGCCACAACAGGGTCGAGCTCTGGGGCCAACGTCCTGACTTTC. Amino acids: CASSLATTGSSSGANVLTF.

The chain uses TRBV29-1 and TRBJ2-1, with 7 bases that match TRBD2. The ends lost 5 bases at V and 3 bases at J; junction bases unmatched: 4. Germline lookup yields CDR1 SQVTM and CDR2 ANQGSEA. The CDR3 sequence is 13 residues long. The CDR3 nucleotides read TGCAGCGTTCCCGGGACTATCTACAATGAGCAGTTCTTC. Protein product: CSVPGTIYNEQFF.

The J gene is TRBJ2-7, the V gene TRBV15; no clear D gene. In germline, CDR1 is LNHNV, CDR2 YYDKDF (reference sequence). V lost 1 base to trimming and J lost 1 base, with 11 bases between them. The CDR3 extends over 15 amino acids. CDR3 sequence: CATSRVPGGSYEQYF. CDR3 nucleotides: TGTGCCACCAGCAGAGTCCCAGGCGGATCCTACGAGCAGTACTTC.

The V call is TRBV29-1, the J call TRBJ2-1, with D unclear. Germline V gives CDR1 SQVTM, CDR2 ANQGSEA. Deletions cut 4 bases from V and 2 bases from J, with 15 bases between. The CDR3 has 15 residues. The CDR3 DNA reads TGCAGCGTTGGACCTGTCGCACCGGCCTACAATGAGCAGTTCTTC. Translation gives CSVGPVAPAYNEQFF.

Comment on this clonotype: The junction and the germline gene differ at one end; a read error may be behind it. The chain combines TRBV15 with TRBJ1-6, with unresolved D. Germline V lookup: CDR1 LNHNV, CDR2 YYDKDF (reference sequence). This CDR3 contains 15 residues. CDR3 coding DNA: TGTGCCACCAGCAGCAGTAGCTCCTATAGTTCACCCCTCCACTTT. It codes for CATSSSSSYSSPLHF.

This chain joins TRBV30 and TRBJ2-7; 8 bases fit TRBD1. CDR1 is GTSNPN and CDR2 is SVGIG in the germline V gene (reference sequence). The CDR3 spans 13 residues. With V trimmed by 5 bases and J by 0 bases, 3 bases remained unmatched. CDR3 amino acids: CAWGTGVSYEQYF. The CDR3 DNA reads TGTGCCTGGGGGACAGGAGTCTCCTACGAGCAGTACTTC.

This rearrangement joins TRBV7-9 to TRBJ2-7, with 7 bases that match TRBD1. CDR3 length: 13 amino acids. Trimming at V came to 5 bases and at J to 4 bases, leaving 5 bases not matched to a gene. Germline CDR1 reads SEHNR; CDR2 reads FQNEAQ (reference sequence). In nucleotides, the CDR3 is TGTGCCAGCAGCCTACTGGGACAGTACGAGCAGTACTTC. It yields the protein CASSLLGQYEQYF.

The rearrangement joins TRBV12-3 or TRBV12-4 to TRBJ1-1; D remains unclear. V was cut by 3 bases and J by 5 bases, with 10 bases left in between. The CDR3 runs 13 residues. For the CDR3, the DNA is TGTGCCAGCAGTTTTCCCGATCGGACTGAAGCTTTCTTT. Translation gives CASSFPDRTEAFF.

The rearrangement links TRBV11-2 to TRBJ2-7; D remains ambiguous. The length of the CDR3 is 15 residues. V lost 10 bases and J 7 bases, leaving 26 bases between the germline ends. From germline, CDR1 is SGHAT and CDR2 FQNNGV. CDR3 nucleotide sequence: TGTGCCATTCCAGACCGGCCGAGCTCCTACAATGAGCAGTACTTC. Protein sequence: CAIPDRPSSYNEQYF.

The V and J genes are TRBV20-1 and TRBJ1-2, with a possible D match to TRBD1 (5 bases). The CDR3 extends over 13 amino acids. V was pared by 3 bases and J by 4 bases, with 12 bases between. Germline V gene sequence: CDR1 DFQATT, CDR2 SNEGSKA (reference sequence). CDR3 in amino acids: CSARAGEVYGYTF. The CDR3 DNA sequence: TGCAGTGCTAGGGCGGGGGAGGTCTATGGCTACACCTTC.

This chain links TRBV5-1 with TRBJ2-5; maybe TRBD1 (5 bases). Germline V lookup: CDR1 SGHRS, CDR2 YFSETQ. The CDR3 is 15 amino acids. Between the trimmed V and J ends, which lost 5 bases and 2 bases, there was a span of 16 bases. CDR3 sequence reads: CASRTTAQDQETQYF. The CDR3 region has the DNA TGCGCCAGCAGGACGACAGCCCAGGATCAAGAGACCCAGTACTTC.

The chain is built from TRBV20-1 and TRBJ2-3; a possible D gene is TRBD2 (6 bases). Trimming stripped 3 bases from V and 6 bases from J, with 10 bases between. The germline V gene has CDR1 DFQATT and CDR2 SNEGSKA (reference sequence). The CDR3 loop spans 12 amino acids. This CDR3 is CSARARGDTQYF. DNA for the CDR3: TGCAGTGCTAGGGCCCGGGGGGATACGCAGTATTTT.

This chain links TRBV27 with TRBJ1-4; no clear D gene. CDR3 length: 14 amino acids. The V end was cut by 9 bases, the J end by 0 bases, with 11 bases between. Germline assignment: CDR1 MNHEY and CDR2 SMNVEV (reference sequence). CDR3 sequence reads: CASRPTTTNEKLFF. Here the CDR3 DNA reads TGTGCCAGTCGACCAACTACAACTAATGAAAAACTGTTTTTT.

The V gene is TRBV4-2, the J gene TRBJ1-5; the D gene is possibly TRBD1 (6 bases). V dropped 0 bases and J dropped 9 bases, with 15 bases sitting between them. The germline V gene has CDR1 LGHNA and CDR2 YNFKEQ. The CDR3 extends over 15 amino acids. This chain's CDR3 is CASSQESQGVRPQHF. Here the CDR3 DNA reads TGTGCCAGCAGCCAAGAATCACAGGGCGTTCGGCCCCAGCATTTT.

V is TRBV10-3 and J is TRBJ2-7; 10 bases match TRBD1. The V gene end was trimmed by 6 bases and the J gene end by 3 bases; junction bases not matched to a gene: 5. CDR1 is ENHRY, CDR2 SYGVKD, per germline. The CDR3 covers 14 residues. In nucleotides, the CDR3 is TGTGCCATCAGACGAGGGACAGGGGACTACGAGCAGTACTTC. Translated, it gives CAIRRGTGDYEQYF.

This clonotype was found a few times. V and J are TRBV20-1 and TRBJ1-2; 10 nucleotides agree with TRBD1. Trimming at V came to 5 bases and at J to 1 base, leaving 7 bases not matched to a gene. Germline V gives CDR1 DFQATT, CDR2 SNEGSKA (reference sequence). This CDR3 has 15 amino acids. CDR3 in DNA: TGCAGTGCTCGGGACAGGGGATTAGTTAACTATGGCTACACCTTC. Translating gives CSARDRGLVNYGYTF.

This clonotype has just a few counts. The CDR3 DNA reads as TGTGCCAGCAGCAACGGACGGAGGATCAATCAGCCCCAGCATTTT. Translated: CASSNGRRINQPQHF. The chain carries TRBV7-2 and TRBJ1-5, with no clear D. The germline V gene encodes CDR1 SGHTA and CDR2 FQGNSA. The CDR3 extends over 15 amino acids. Trimming took 5 bases from V and 3 from J, leaving 14 bases between them.

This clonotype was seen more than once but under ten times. DNA for the CDR3: TGTGCCAGCAGCTTAGGGGCGGAACGCACGCAGTATTTT. Protein product: CASSLGAERTQYF. The V call is TRBV7-2, the J call TRBJ2-3; the D is unclear. CDR3 length equals 13 residues. V lost 1 base to trimming and J lost 9 bases, with 11 bases between them. Germline lookup yields CDR1 SGHTA and CDR2 FQGNSA.

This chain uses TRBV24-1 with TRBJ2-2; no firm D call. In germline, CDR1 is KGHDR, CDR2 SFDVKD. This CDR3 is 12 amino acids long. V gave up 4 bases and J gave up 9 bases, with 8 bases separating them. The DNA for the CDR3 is TGTGCCACCAGTGAAAGTCCCCGGGAGCTGTTTTTT. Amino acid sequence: CATSESPRELFF.